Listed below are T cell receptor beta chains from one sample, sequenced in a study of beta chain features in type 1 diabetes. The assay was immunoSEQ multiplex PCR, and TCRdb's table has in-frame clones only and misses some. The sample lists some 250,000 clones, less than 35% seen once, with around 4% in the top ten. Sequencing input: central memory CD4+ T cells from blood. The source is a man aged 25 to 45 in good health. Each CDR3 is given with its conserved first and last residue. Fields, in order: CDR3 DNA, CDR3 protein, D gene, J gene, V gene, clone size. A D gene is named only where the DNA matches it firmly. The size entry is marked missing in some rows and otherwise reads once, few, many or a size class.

DNA: TGTGCCAGCAGCCCACAGCACACTGAAGCTTTCTTT
CDR3: CASSPQHTEAFF
D: NA
J: TRBJ1-1
V: TRBV9
size: NA

DNA: TGTGCCAGCAGCCCCACCTGGGGCACTGAAGCTTTCTTT
CDR3: CASSPTWGTEAFF
D: NA
J: TRBJ1-1
V: TRBV11-3
size: NA

DNA: TGTGCCAGCAGTTTTGGGGGGGCGATAAGCGAGCAGTTCTTC
CDR3: CASSFGGAISEQFF
D: NA
J: TRBJ2-1
V: TRBV28
size: NA

DNA: TGCGCCAGCAGCCAAGAAATTGGGGAGAAGGGCTACGAGCAGTACTTC
CDR3: CASSQEIGEKGYEQYF
D: NA
J: TRBJ2-7
V: TRBV4-3
size: NA

DNA: TGTGCCAGCCAAGGGGGGGGACTAGCTAGCAATGAGCAGTTCTTC
CDR3: CASQGGGLASNEQFF
D: TRBD2
J: TRBJ2-1
V: TRBV7-8
size: NA

DNA: TGTGCCGGCAACTCCGGACGGACTCACCAAGAGACCCAGTACTTC
CDR3: CAGNSGRTHQETQYF
D: NA
J: TRBJ2-5
V: TRBV30
size: NA

DNA: TGTGCCAGCAGCGTAGAGGCTAGACGAGAGACCCAGTACTTC
CDR3: CASSVEARRETQYF
D: NA
J: TRBJ2-5
V: TRBV9
size: NA

DNA: TGTGCCAGCAGCTTGAGAGGTCCGGTGGGGGATGAGCAGTTCTTC
CDR3: CASSLRGPVGDEQFF
D: NA
J: TRBJ2-1
V: TRBV7-2
size: many

DNA: TGTGCCAGCAGTTACGGTCGGAGCGTTAGCACAGATACGCAGTATTTT
CDR3: CASSYGRSVSTDTQYF
D: NA
J: TRBJ2-3
V: TRBV6-5
size: medium-sized

DNA: TGTGCCAGCAGCTTCAGGGTTGGCTACACCTTC
CDR3: CASSFRVGYTF
D: NA
J: TRBJ1-2
V: TRBV7-9
size: few

DNA: TGCGCCAGCAGCCAAGTGCTCTACAATGAGCAGTTCTTC
CDR3: CASSQVLYNEQFF
D: NA
J: TRBJ2-1
V: TRBV4-3
size: NA

DNA: TGTGCCAGCAGGCCCCTAGCGGGCAATGAGCAGTTCTTC
CDR3: CASRPLAGNEQFF
D: TRBD2
J: TRBJ2-1
V: TRBV27
size: NA

DNA: TGCGCCAGCAGTCGGGACCGAGGGAATGGCTACACCTTC
CDR3: CASSRDRGNGYTF
D: NA
J: TRBJ1-2
V: TRBV5-1
size: few

DNA: TGTGCCAGCTCCCGGGACAGGGCTCAAGAGACCCAGTACTTC
CDR3: CASSRDRAQETQYF
D: TRBD1
J: TRBJ2-5
V: TRBV11-2
size: few

DNA: TGTGCCAGCGTTGGGGAGAGCTCTGGGGCCAACGTCCTGACTTTC
CDR3: CASVGESSGANVLTF
D: NA
J: TRBJ2-6
V: TRBV28
size: many

DNA: TGTGCCAGCAGCCGGAGACAGGGCTCAGGCACTGAAGCTTTCTTT
CDR3: CASSRRQGSGTEAFF
D: TRBD1
J: TRBJ1-1
V: TRBV5-8
size: many

DNA: TGTGCCAGCAGTTTTAACAGCCGCGGCTACACCTTC
CDR3: CASSFNSRGYTF
D: NA
J: TRBJ1-2
V: TRBV28
size: NA

DNA: TGTGCCAGCAGCTTATACTCAATGGAGACCCAGTACTTC
CDR3: CASSLYSMETQYF
D: NA
J: TRBJ2-5
V: TRBV5-4
size: NA

DNA: TGCGCCAGCAGCTTGGGGGCAGCAAAAGAGACCCAGTACTTC
CDR3: CASSLGAAKETQYF
D: NA
J: TRBJ2-5
V: TRBV5-1
size: once

DNA: TGTGCCAGCAGCCCCGGGACAGGGGGCGGGGAGACCCAGTACTTC
CDR3: CASSPGTGGGETQYF
D: TRBD1
J: TRBJ2-5
V: TRBV7-7
size: few

DNA: TGTGCCAGCAAACCAATCGGCGGTACCTACGAGCAGTACTTC
CDR3: CASKPIGGTYEQYF
D: NA
J: TRBJ2-7
V: TRBV7-8
size: few

DNA: TGTGCCAGTACCGAGGGGGGACTAGCGTATGAGCAGTTCTTC
CDR3: CASTEGGLAYEQFF
D: TRBD2
J: TRBJ2-1
V: TRBV19
size: few

DNA: TGTGCCAGCAGCGTAGTGGGACAGGGGGCCGGTGAGCAGTTCTTC
CDR3: CASSVVGQGAGEQFF
D: TRBD1
J: TRBJ2-1
V: TRBV9
size: NA

DNA: TGTGCCAGCAGCCACGGGACTAGCGGGAGGGGGAACAATGAGCAGTTCTTC
CDR3: CASSHGTSGRGNNEQFF
D: TRBD2
J: TRBJ2-1
V: TRBV7-2
size: NA

DNA: TGCGCCAGCAGCCAACCCCCCGGCAGGGGGCTCGGCAATGAGCAGTTCTTC
CDR3: CASSQPPGRGLGNEQFF
D: TRBD1
J: TRBJ2-1
V: TRBV4-1
size: NA

DNA: TGCGCCAGCAGCCCCACTAGCGGGGGCTCCTACAATGAGCAGTTCTTC
CDR3: CASSPTSGGSYNEQFF
D: TRBD2
J: TRBJ2-1
V: TRBV5-1
size: few

DNA: TGTGCCACCAGCAGAGATGGCAGAGCCAATCAGCCCCAGCATTTT
CDR3: CATSRDGRANQPQHF
D: NA
J: TRBJ1-5
V: TRBV15
size: NA

DNA: TGTGCCAGCAGCCCGCAAGGGCGAACAGATACGCAGTATTTT
CDR3: CASSPQGRTDTQYF
D: NA
J: TRBJ2-3
V: TRBV7-8
size: many

DNA: TGTGCCTGGTTGGCGGGGAGCACAGATACGCAGTATTTT
CDR3: CAWLAGSTDTQYF
D: NA
J: TRBJ2-3
V: TRBV30
size: NA

DNA: TGTGCCAGCAGCGTTAACTACAAAGAGACCCAGTACTTC
CDR3: CASSVNYKETQYF
D: NA
J: TRBJ2-5
V: TRBV7-2
size: NA

DNA: TGTGCCAGCAAGTTGGACAGGGCCACGAGTGACGAGCAGTACTTC
CDR3: CASKLDRATSDEQYF
D: TRBD1
J: TRBJ2-7
V: TRBV2
size: NA

DNA: TGTGCCAGCAGTTTGCAGCGGGAGGGTGTTGATACGCAGTATTTT
CDR3: CASSLQREGVDTQYF
D: TRBD2
J: TRBJ2-3
V: TRBV2
size: NA

DNA: TGTGCCAGCAGCCCATGGACCAAGTACAATGAGCAGTTCTTC
CDR3: CASSPWTKYNEQFF
D: NA
J: TRBJ2-1
V: TRBV7-9
size: many

DNA: TGTGCCTGGAGTTCCGGGACATTGACAGATACGCAGTATTTT
CDR3: CAWSSGTLTDTQYF
D: NA
J: TRBJ2-3
V: TRBV30
size: NA

DNA: TGTGCCAGCAGCATGGGATTCACAGATACGCAGTATTTT
CDR3: CASSMGFTDTQYF
D: NA
J: TRBJ2-3
V: TRBV7-2
size: many

DNA: TGTGCCAGCAGTACCTACAGCTCCTACGAGCAGTACTTC
CDR3: CASSTYSSYEQYF
D: NA
J: TRBJ2-7
V: TRBV27
size: few

DNA: TGTGCCTGGAGTTCCCGGGGGAATGAGCAGTTCTTC
CDR3: CAWSSRGNEQFF
D: NA
J: TRBJ2-1
V: TRBV30
size: NA

DNA: TGCGCCAGCAGCCTCCAGACAGGCTACAATGAGCAGTTCTTC
CDR3: CASSLQTGYNEQFF
D: NA
J: TRBJ2-1
V: TRBV5-1
size: many